A selection of T cell receptor beta chains follows, all from one sample in a study of T cells after yellow fever vaccination. TCRdb ran MiXCR on the 5' RACE reads and lists one entry per CDR3 protein. Of about 96,000 distinct CDR3 sequences detected, approximately 9% appear once; the ten largest clones hold approximately 17%. The source material was CD8+ T cells not binding an NS4B(214-222) dextramer, sorted from PBMCs, sampled less than 16 days after the first yellow fever vaccination. These receptor sequences come from a man between 18 and 29 years old who received the YFV17D yellow fever vaccine. Each CDR3 is given with its conserved first and last residue. Each record gives: J gene, D gene, CDR3 length, clone size, V gene, CDR3 protein, CDR3 DNA. D genes are given only for firm matches. Rows give clone size only sometimes, using once, few, many, or a class for an expanded clone.

j_call: TRBJ1-1; d_call: TRBD1; cdr3_length: 12; clone_size: many; v_call: TRBV12-3/TRBV12-4; cdr3_aa: CASSSPGQEAFF; cdr3_nt: TGTGCCAGCAGTTCTCCGGGACAGGAAGCTTTCTTT
j_call: TRBJ1-2; d_call: TRBD1; cdr3_length: 13; clone_size: .; v_call: TRBV25-1; cdr3_aa: CASSETGGYGYTF; cdr3_nt: TGTGCCAGCAGTGAGACAGGGGGCTATGGCTACACCTTC
j_call: TRBJ2-4; d_call: TRBD2; cdr3_length: 16; clone_size: .; v_call: TRBV5-1; cdr3_aa: CASSLKGTRRRDIQYF; cdr3_nt: TGCGCCAGCAGCTTGAAGGGGACTAGGAGGAGGGACATTCAGTACTTC
j_call: TRBJ2-1; d_call: .; cdr3_length: 15; clone_size: .; v_call: TRBV4-2; cdr3_aa: CASSYNLGARNEQFF; cdr3_nt: TGTGCCAGCAGCTACAATTTGGGGGCCCGGAATGAGCAGTTCTTC
j_call: TRBJ2-1; d_call: TRBD2; cdr3_length: 19; clone_size: .; v_call: TRBV7-6; cdr3_aa: CASSLSLAGGSSSYNEQFF; cdr3_nt: TGTGCCAGCAGCTTATCCCTAGCGGGGGGGTCAAGCTCCTACAATGAGCAGTTCTTC
j_call: TRBJ2-1; d_call: TRBD2; cdr3_length: 16; clone_size: .; v_call: TRBV3-1; cdr3_aa: CACSLERGAHDPEQFF; cdr3_nt: TGTGCCTGCAGCCTAGAGCGGGGGGCCCACGACCCTGAGCAGTTCTTC
j_call: TRBJ1-2; d_call: .; cdr3_length: 13; clone_size: many; v_call: TRBV6-5; cdr3_aa: CASSYSSVYGYTF; cdr3_nt: TGTGCCAGCAGTTACTCCTCCGTGTATGGCTACACCTTC
j_call: TRBJ1-5; d_call: .; cdr3_length: 14; clone_size: .; v_call: TRBV7-6; cdr3_aa: CASSLEAADQPQHF; cdr3_nt: TGTGCCAGCAGCCTCGAGGCAGCAGATCAGCCCCAGCATTTT
j_call: TRBJ2-5; d_call: .; cdr3_length: 16; clone_size: few; v_call: TRBV28; cdr3_aa: CASSLPDLSGGETQYF; cdr3_nt: TGTGCCAGCAGCCTACCGGACCTTAGCGGTGGAGAGACCCAGTACTTC
j_call: TRBJ1-5; d_call: .; cdr3_length: 15; clone_size: few; v_call: TRBV4-1; cdr3_aa: CASSHGVLSNQPQHF; cdr3_nt: TGCGCCAGCAGCCATGGGGTACTAAGCAATCAGCCCCAGCATTTT
j_call: TRBJ2-7; d_call: .; cdr3_length: 16; clone_size: many; v_call: TRBV12-3/TRBV12-4; cdr3_aa: CASSLFGQGYSYEQYF; cdr3_nt: TGTGCCAGCAGTTTATTTGGGCAGGGATACTCCTACGAGCAGTACTTC
j_call: TRBJ1-2; d_call: .; cdr3_length: 14; clone_size: .; v_call: TRBV12-3/TRBV12-4; cdr3_aa: CASSLGASHYGYTF; cdr3_nt: TGTGCCAGCAGTTTAGGGGCCAGCCACTATGGCTACACCTTC
j_call: TRBJ2-1; d_call: .; cdr3_length: 14; clone_size: .; v_call: TRBV5-1; cdr3_aa: CASRFAGNYNEQFF; cdr3_nt: TGCGCCAGCAGATTCGCAGGGAACTACAATGAGCAGTTCTTC
j_call: TRBJ2-7; d_call: .; cdr3_length: 15; clone_size: .; v_call: TRBV4-1; cdr3_aa: CASSQAPDSFYEQYF; cdr3_nt: TGCGCCAGCAGCCAAGCCCCGGACAGCTTCTACGAGCAGTACTTC
j_call: TRBJ1-2; d_call: .; cdr3_length: 13; clone_size: few; v_call: TRBV15; cdr3_aa: CATSSSGAYGYTF; cdr3_nt: TGTGCCACCAGCAGTTCGGGGGCCTATGGCTACACCTTC
j_call: TRBJ2-2; d_call: .; cdr3_length: 13; clone_size: many; v_call: TRBV2; cdr3_aa: CASRDPNTGELFF; cdr3_nt: TGTGCCAGCAGAGACCCGAACACCGGGGAGCTGTTTTTT
j_call: TRBJ1-4; d_call: .; cdr3_length: 13; clone_size: .; v_call: TRBV12-3/TRBV12-4; cdr3_aa: CASSSGVREKLFF; cdr3_nt: TGTGCCAGCAGTTCAGGGGTTAGGGAAAAACTGTTTTTT
j_call: TRBJ1-4; d_call: .; cdr3_length: 13; clone_size: few; v_call: TRBV13; cdr3_aa: CASKGGMGEKLFF; cdr3_nt: TGTGCCAGCAAAGGAGGGATGGGAGAAAAACTGTTTTTT
j_call: TRBJ2-2; d_call: .; cdr3_length: 13; clone_size: .; v_call: TRBV20-1; cdr3_aa: CSARDGNTGELFF; cdr3_nt: TGCAGTGCTAGGGACGGGAACACCGGGGAGCTGTTTTTT
j_call: TRBJ1-6; d_call: TRBD1; cdr3_length: 15; clone_size: .; v_call: TRBV4-1; cdr3_aa: CASSQGGQYNSPLHF; cdr3_nt: TGCGCCAGCAGCCAAGGGGGACAGTATAATTCACCCCTCCACTTT
j_call: TRBJ2-1; d_call: .; cdr3_length: 16; clone_size: .; v_call: TRBV3-1; cdr3_aa: CASSQEGAYSYNEQFF; cdr3_nt: TGTGCCAGCAGCCAAGAGGGGGCATACTCCTACAATGAGCAGTTCTTC
j_call: TRBJ2-5; d_call: TRBD2; cdr3_length: 19; clone_size: few; v_call: TRBV11-2; cdr3_aa: CASSLGSGLAGVLQETQYF; cdr3_nt: TGTGCCAGCAGCTTAGGATCGGGACTAGCGGGGGTATTGCAAGAGACCCAGTACTTC
j_call: TRBJ1-1; d_call: .; cdr3_length: 12; clone_size: .; v_call: TRBV7-2; cdr3_aa: CASSLGPNEAFF; cdr3_nt: TGTGCCAGCAGCTTAGGGCCCAATGAAGCTTTCTTT
j_call: TRBJ2-4; d_call: .; cdr3_length: 15; clone_size: few; v_call: TRBV4-3; cdr3_aa: CASSQGQGAKNIQYF; cdr3_nt: TGCGCCAGCAGCCAAGGGCAGGGGGCCAAAAACATTCAGTACTTC
j_call: TRBJ2-3; d_call: TRBD1; cdr3_length: 15; clone_size: few; v_call: TRBV6-1; cdr3_aa: CASTSTGSPADTQYF; cdr3_nt: TGTGCCAGCACCTCGACAGGGTCCCCCGCAGATACGCAGTATTTT
j_call: TRBJ1-5; d_call: .; cdr3_length: 13; clone_size: few; v_call: TRBV6-6; cdr3_aa: CASSYLSGQPQHF; cdr3_nt: TGTGCCAGCAGTTACCTTTCCGGTCAGCCCCAGCATTTT
j_call: TRBJ2-3; d_call: TRBD2; cdr3_length: 15; clone_size: many; v_call: TRBV11-2; cdr3_aa: CASSRGGDYTDTQYF; cdr3_nt: TGTGCCAGCAGCCGGGGGGGGGACTACACAGATACGCAGTATTTT
j_call: TRBJ2-2; d_call: TRBD1; cdr3_length: 16; clone_size: many; v_call: TRBV12-3/TRBV12-4; cdr3_aa: CASSWTGTGVGGELFF; cdr3_nt: TGTGCCAGCAGTTGGACCGGGACAGGGGTTGGCGGGGAGCTGTTTTTT
j_call: TRBJ2-1; d_call: .; cdr3_length: 11; clone_size: many; v_call: TRBV12-3/TRBV12-4; cdr3_aa: CASSWGNEQFF; cdr3_nt: TGTGCCAGCAGTTGGGGGAATGAGCAGTTCTTC
j_call: TRBJ2-3; d_call: TRBD1; cdr3_length: 16; clone_size: few; v_call: TRBV24-1; cdr3_aa: CATSEKRDRGQDTQYF; cdr3_nt: TGTGCCACCAGTGAGAAGCGGGACAGGGGGCAAGATACGCAGTATTTT
j_call: TRBJ1-6; d_call: .; cdr3_length: 14; clone_size: many; v_call: TRBV3-1; cdr3_aa: CASSQVTADSPLHF; cdr3_nt: TGTGCCAGCAGCCAGGTGACAGCCGATTCACCCCTCCACTTT
j_call: TRBJ2-7; d_call: .; cdr3_length: 14; clone_size: .; v_call: TRBV27; cdr3_aa: CASSHRGQTYEQYF; cdr3_nt: TGTGCCAGCAGCCACCGCGGGCAGACCTACGAGCAGTACTTC